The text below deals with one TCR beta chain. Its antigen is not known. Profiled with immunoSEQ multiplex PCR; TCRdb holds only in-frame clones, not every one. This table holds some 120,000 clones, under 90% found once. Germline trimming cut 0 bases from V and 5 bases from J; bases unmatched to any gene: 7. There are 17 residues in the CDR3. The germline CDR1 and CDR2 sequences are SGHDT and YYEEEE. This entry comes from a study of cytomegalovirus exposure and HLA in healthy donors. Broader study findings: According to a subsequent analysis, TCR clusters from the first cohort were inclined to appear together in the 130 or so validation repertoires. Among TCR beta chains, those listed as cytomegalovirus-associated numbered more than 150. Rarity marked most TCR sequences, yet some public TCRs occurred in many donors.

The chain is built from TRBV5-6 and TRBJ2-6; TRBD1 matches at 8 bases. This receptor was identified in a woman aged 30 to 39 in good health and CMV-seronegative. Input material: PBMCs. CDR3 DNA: TGTGCCAGCAGCTTGGGGACAGGGACCCTGTGGGCCAACGTCCTGACTTTC. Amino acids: CASSLGTGTLWANVLTF.